The 5 T cell receptor beta chains presented below share a single source sample, sequenced in a study of blood T cell repertoires in COVID-19. Data came from immunoSEQ multiplex PCR; TCRdb stores just in-frame clones and leaves some out. The table records approximately 150,000 clones, over 70% of them present only once. The specimen sequenced was peripheral blood. Every receptor here comes from a man aged 55 to 69 with active or convalescent COVID-19.

Notes on this clone: Within the sample, other DNA sequences also encode this same CDR3. CDR3 in amino acids: CASSRDWSSYNEQFF. The CDR3 DNA sequence: TGTGCCAGCAGTCGTGACTGGAGCTCCTACAATGAGCAGTTCTTC. The chain employs TRBV6-5 and TRBJ2-1, with D hard to call. The V end lost 5 bases, the J end lost 0 bases, and 11 bases lay between the germline ends. This CDR3 spans 15 amino acids. Germline loops: CDR1 MNHEY, CDR2 SVGAGI.

J is TRBJ1-3 and V is TRBV29-1, with D perhaps TRBD1 (6 bases). The germline V and J ends were trimmed by 5 bases and 4 bases, with 12 bases remaining between them. From germline, CDR1 is SQVTM and CDR2 ANQGSEA. The CDR3 contains 13 residues. This CDR3 is CSVRRTGGNTIYF. The CDR3 nucleotides are TGCAGCGTTCGCCGAACAGGGGGAAACACCATATATTTT.

V gene TRBV28 combines with J gene TRBJ2-3, with D possibly being TRBD2 (6 bases). Germline lookup yields CDR1 MDHEN and CDR2 SYDVKM. Trimming pared 8 bases from V and 6 bases from J, leaving 15 bases between. The CDR3 runs to 13 residues. The chain's CDR3 is CASSRRAVDTQYF. The CDR3 DNA follows: TGTGCCAGCTCCCGGAGGGCAGTGGATACGCAGTATTTT.

The table lists this clone with a count of one. The chain is built from TRBV28 and TRBJ2-7; 7 positions match TRBD1. Looked up from germline, CDR1 is MDHEN and CDR2 is SYDVKM. This CDR3 region has 12 residues. J lost 5 bases, V lost 6 bases, and 4 bases had no gene match. CDR3 DNA sequence: TGTGCCAGCAGCGGACAGGTCAACGAGCAGTACTTC. Protein sequence: CASSGQVNEQYF.

The chain employs TRBV11-2 and TRBJ2-7; 10 nucleotides line up with TRBD2. Germline V gene sequence: CDR1 SGHAT, CDR2 FQNNGV. The CDR3 spans 16 residues. Trimming at V came to 5 bases and at J to 4 bases, leaving 11 bases not matched to a gene. CDR3 in amino acids: CASSKAPGLAAYEQYF. CDR3 bases: TGTGCCAGCAGCAAGGCCCCCGGACTAGCGGCTTACGAGCAGTACTTC.